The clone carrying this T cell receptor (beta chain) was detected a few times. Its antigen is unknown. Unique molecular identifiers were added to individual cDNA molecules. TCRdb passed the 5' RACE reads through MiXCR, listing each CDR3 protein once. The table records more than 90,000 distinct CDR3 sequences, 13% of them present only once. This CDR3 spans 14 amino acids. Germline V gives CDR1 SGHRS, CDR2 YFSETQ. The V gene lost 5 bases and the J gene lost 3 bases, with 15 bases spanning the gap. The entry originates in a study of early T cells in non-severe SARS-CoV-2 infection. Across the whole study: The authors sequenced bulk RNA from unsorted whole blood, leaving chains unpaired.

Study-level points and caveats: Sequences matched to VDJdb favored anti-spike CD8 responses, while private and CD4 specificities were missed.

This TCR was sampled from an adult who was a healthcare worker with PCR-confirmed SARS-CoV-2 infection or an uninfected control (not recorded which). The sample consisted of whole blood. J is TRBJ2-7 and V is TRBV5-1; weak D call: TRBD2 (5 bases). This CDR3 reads CASSGRGQDYEQYF. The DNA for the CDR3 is TGCGCCAGCAGTGGTAGAGGGCAAGACTACGAGCAGTACTTC.